The clone carrying this T cell receptor (beta chain) was observed a handful of times. What it recognizes is unknown. The entry originates in a study of response to subunit inactivated influenza vaccine. Study-wide points: Every seasonal influenza vaccination brings in few new T cells, the authors suggested.

Germline lookup yields CDR1 SGHDT and CDR2 YYEEEE. This CDR3 spans 20 amino acids. J lost 0 bases, V lost 4 bases, and 15 bases had no gene match. TCRdb used MiXCR to reprocess the RT-PCR reads, holding one entry per CDR3 protein. This sample has 650,000 to 800,000 distinct CDR3 sequences; approximately 17% occur once, and the top ten carry approximately 11%. This chain connects TRBV5-6 to TRBJ2-7; 14 bases agree with TRBD2. The sequence was collected from a man aged 45-65 years who received an inactivated influenza vaccine. Sequenced material: PBMCs from blood, taken roughly 5 days after vaccination. The CDR3 region is CASSTKTGTSGSQGSYEQYF. The CDR3, as DNA: TGTGCCAGCAGCACAAAGACCGGGACTAGCGGGAGTCAAGGCTCCTACGAGCAGTACTTC.